Below, 5 T cell receptor beta chains from the same sample are listed, as sequenced in a study of early stage breast cancer tumors. Here immunoSEQ multiplex PCR was the method, and the copy in TCRdb shows in-frame clones only, minus some. The data show some 28,000 clones, about 80% seen once. Specimen: blood. The receptors originated from a person between 55 and 70 years old with breast cancer.

The chain has TRBV6-5 and TRBJ2-5; 8 bases fit TRBD2. The V gene end was trimmed by 5 bases and the J gene end by 0 bases; junction bases not matched to a gene: 2. The CDR3 consists of 14 residues. CDR1 and CDR2 (germline): MNHEY, SVGAGI. This CDR3 is CASSRGRYQETQYF. The CDR3 nucleotides are TGTGCCAGCAGTCGCGGGAGGTACCAAGAGACCCAGTACTTC.

The chain uses TRBV29-1 and TRBJ1-2; D possibly corresponds to TRBD1 (5 bases). Between the trimmed V and J ends, which lost 3 bases and 4 bases, there was a span of 15 bases. This CDR3 has 14 amino acids. Germline V gives CDR1 SQVTM, CDR2 ANQGSEA. The CDR3 reads CSVELYGQGYGYTF. CDR3 DNA: TGCAGCGTTGAGTTGTATGGGCAGGGCTATGGCTACACCTTC. The full variable domain, completed using reference TRBV29-1 and TRBJ1-2, is SAVISQKPSRDICQRGTSLTIQCQVDSQVTMMFWYRQQPGQSLTLIATANQGSEATYESGFVIDKFPISRPNLTFSTLTVSNMSPEDSSIYLCSVELYGQGYGYTFGSGTRLTVV.

The rearrangement links TRBV5-1 to TRBJ2-2; TRBD1 aligns across 9 bases. CDR1 is SGHRS, CDR2 YFSETQ, per germline. CDR3 size: 16 residues. Trimming at V came to 5 bases and at J to 2 bases, leaving 7 bases not matched to a gene. The CDR3 region has the DNA TGCGCCAGCAGAAACACAGGGGGCATTAACACCGGGGAGCTGTTTTTT. Translation: CASRNTGGINTGELFF.

The chain uses TRBV5-1 and TRBJ1-1, with 8 nucleotides matching TRBD1. CDR3 length: 12 residues. V was clipped by 5 bases and J by 7 bases; unmatched bases: 4. CDR1 and CDR2 from the germline V gene are SGHRS and YFSETQ. The CDR3 here is CASRYGTGEAFF. In DNA, the CDR3 is TGCGCCAGCAGATACGGGACAGGTGAAGCTTTCTTT. The variable domain in full, with the rest retrieved from reference TRBV5-1 and TRBJ1-1, is KAGVTQTPRYLIKTRGQQVTLSCSPISGHRSVSWYQQTPGQGLQFLFEYFSETQRNKGNFPGRFSGRQFSNSRSEMNVSTLELGDSALYLCASRYGTGEAFFGQGTRLTVV.

V is TRBV5-1 and J is TRBJ2-5; 10 bases are a match to TRBD1. CDR3 length: 15 residues. The germline V gene has CDR1 SGHRS and CDR2 YFSETQ. V lost 4 bases to trimming and J lost 5 bases; unmatched junction nucleotides: 8. Here the CDR3 DNA reads TGCGCCAGCAGCCAGGGACAGGGGATCGTGGAGACCCAGTACTTC. Amino acids: CASSQGQGIVETQYF.